The T cell receptor (beta chain) described here comes from a study of T cell responses to AZD1222 COVID-19 vaccine (dated by TCRdb to the early 2020s). Background for the entire study: AZD1222 recipients with second doses at about 4 weeks or about 12 weeks were pooled, because spike-specific TCR depth and breadth did not differ between schedules. TCR sequencing was performed for roughly 250 trial participants, of whom roughly 200 were given two doses of AZD1222 and around 25 were given two doses of MenACWY control vaccine. Trial participants were enrolled by age into subgroups of 18-55, 56-69 and 70-plus years, and about 150, 27 and 61 TCR-sequenced participants, respectively, were included in these subgroups.

What the study reported, not specific to this receptor: Reportedly, almost half of the unique spike-specific TCRs recognized epitopes lying outside the regions that are mutated in the B.1.351 and B.1.1.7 variants. A significant rise in spike-specific TCR breadth and depth was observed after two AZD1222 doses relative to day 0 and relative to MenACWY recipients. The 56-69-year group was small, and its depth increase did not reach significance, likely because of low power. CD4 TCRs associated with the vaccine covered the entire spike protein, and the dominant responses were in regions 160-218 and 743-854. Because no samples from the day 14 peak response were available, repertoires could be characterized only after the peak T cell response. Only five to seven AZD1222 recipients were SARS-CoV-2 seropositive at baseline, limiting conclusions about previously exposed vaccinees. Participants were mostly white British and included more females than males, and it was suggested by the authors that clonal diversity may have been underestimated.

In the case of this clone: The antigen it recognizes is unknown. No base qualities exist here, and no much larger clone lies one base off it.

The CDR3 regions of human TCRbeta chains were analyzed by immunosequencing. For the original study's pipeline: Repertoire TCRs were checked for matches against a reference library of SARS-CoV-2-specific TCRs that had been generated using the MIRA antigen-specificity platform. Breadth was defined as the fraction of unique TCRs that were SARS-CoV-2-associated, and depth was defined as the fraction of total T cells that were SARS-CoV-2-associated. Using the MIRA data, each spike-specific TCR was assigned both to the spike region to which the TCR was reactive and to a CD4 or CD8 class. Log10-transformed breadth and depth values were compared by one-way ANOVA with Sidak's multiple comparisons tests. TCRdb limited this immuneACCESS table to in-frame rearrangements with V and J called. A share of clones is missing; checked studies link under half to unresolved V genes, and the rest is unexplained. Clone size and V and J calls were adopted from that table, with D and trimming inferred from the DNA. The sample table holds around 99,000 clones, of which approximately 92% were seen once. Of the sample, approximately 12% falls within the top ten clones.

In light of the paper, this sample's time point label describes: baseline before first vaccination. Samples from vaccinated people were obtained from the UK trials COV001 and COV002, which included a single-blind randomized controlled phase 2/3 trial of AZD1222 (ChAdOx1 nCoV-19) in healthy adults. Trial participant PBMC samples were collected at day 0 and day 28 after the second dose for TCRbeta chain sequencing. The CDR3 has 15 amino acids, counting the end cysteine and phenylalanine. Only the CDR3 DNA is retained, 45 bases long and in frame from the first base. For this chain, trimming is 5 bases at the V end and 4 bases at the J end, and the number of junction bases without a gene match is 11. CDR1 and CDR2, looked up from the germline V gene, are SGHVS and FNYEAQ.

The rearrangement combines TRBV7-6 with TRBJ2-7; TRBD1 agrees with 7 junctional bases. The material sequenced was peripheral blood, taken on day 0 of AZD1222 vaccination. This clonotype was obtained from an adult in good health. The DNA sequence reads TGTGCCAGCAGCCCAAGACAGGGTAGGGCTTACGAGCAGTACTTC. Its product reads: CASSPRQGRAYEQYF.